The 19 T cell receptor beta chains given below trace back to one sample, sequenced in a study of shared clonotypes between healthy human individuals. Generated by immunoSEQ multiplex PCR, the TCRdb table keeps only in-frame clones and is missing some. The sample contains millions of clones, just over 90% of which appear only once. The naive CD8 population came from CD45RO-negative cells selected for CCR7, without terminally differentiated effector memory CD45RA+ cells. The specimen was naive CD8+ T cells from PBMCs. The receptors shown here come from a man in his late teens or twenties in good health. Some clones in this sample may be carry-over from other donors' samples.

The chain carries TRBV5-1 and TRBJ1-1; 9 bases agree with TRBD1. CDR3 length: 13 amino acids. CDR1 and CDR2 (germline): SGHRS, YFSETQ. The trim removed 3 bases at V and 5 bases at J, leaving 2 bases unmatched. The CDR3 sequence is CASSYGQGTEAFF. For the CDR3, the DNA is TGCGCCAGCAGCTATGGACAGGGGACTGAAGCTTTCTTT.

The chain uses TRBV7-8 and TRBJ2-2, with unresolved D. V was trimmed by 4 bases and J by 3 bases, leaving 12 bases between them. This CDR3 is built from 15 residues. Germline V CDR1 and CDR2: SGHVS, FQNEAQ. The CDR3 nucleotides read TGTGCCAGCAGCTCCATTCTCCGGGACACCGGGGAGCTGTTTTTT. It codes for CASSSILRDTGELFF.

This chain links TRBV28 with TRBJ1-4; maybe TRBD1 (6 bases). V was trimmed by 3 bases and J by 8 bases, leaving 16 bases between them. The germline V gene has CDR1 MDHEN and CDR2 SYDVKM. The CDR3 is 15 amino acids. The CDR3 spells CASSFPRGIGEKLFF. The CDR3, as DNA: TGTGCCAGCAGTTTTCCCAGGGGTATTGGGGAAAAACTGTTTTTT.

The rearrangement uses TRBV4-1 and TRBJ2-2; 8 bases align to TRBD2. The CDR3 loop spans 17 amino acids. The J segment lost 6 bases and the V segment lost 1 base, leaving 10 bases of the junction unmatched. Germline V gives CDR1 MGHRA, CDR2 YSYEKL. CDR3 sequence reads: CASSQVTREGLSGELFF. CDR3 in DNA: TGCGCCAGCAGCCAAGTCACCCGGGAGGGCCTTTCCGGGGAGCTGTTTTTT.

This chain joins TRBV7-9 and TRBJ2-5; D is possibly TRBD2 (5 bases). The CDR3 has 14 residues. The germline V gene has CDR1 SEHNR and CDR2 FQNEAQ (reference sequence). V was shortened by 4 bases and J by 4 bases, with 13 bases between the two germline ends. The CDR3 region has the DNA TGTGCCAGCAGCTCGTACAGCGGTCGAGAGACCCAGTACTTC. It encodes CASSSYSGRETQYF.

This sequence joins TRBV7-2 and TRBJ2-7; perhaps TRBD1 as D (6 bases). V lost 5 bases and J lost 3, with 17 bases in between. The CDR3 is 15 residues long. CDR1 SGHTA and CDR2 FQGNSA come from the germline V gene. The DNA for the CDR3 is TGTGCCAGCAGCCCAACAGGGCCAGTCGACTACGAGCAGTACTTC. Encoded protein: CASSPTGPVDYEQYF.

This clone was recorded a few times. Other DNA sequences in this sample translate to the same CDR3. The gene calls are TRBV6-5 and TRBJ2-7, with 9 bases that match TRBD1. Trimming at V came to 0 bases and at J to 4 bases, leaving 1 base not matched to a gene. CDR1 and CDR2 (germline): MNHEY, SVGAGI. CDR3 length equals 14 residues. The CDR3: CASSYSDRGYEQYF. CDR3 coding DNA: TGTGCCAGCAGTTACTCCGACAGGGGGTACGAGCAGTACTTC.

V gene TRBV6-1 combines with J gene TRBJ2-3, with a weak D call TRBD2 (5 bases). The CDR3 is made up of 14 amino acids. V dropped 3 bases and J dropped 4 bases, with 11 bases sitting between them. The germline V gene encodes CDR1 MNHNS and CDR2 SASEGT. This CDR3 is CASSDWLAADTQYF. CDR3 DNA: TGTGCCAGCAGTGACTGGCTAGCAGCAGATACGCAGTATTTT.

CDR3 amino acids: CSVVLSGGEETQYF. CDR3 DNA sequence: TGCAGCGTTGTTTTGTCAGGGGGCGAGGAGACCCAGTACTTC. The rearrangement uses TRBV29-1 and TRBJ2-5; 8 bases are a match to TRBD1. This CDR3 is 14 amino acids long. Germline V gives CDR1 SQVTM, CDR2 ANQGSEA. With 4 bases clipped from V and 5 bases from J, the junction kept 9 bases outside the gene matches.

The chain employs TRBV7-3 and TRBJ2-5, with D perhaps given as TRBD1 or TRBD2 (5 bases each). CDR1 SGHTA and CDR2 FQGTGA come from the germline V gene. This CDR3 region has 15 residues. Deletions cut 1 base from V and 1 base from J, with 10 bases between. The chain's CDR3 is CASSLIGTSQETQYF. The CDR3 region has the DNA TGTGCCAGCAGCTTAATTGGGACCTCCCAAGAGACCCAGTACTTC.

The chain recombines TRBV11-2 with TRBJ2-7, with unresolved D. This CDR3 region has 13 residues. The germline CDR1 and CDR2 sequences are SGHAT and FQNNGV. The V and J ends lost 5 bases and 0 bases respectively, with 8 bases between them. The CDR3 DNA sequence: TGTGCCAGCAGCGGGCAAAACTCCTACGAGCAGTACTTC. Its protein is CASSGQNSYEQYF.

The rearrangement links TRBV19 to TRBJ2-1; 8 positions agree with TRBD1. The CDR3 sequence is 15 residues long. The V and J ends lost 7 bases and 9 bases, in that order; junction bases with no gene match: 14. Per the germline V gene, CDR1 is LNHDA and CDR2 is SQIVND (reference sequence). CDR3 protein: CASTPPVAGGREQFF. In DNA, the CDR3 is TGTGCCAGTACCCCTCCCGTTGCAGGGGGCCGTGAGCAGTTCTTC.

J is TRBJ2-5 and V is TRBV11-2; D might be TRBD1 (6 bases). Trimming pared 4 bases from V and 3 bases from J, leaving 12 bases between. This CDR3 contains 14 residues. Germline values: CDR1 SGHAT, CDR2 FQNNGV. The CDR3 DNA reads TGTGCCAGCAGCTCGCCGTCAGGGGAAGAGACCCAGTACTTC. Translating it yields CASSSPSGEETQYF.

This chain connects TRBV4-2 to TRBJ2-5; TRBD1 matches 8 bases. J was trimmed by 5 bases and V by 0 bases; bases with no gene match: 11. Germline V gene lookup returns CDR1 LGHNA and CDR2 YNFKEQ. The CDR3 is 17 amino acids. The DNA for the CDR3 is TGTGCCAGCAGCCAAGACCTTACAAGGACAGGGCAGGAGACCCAGTACTTC. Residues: CASSQDLTRTGQETQYF.

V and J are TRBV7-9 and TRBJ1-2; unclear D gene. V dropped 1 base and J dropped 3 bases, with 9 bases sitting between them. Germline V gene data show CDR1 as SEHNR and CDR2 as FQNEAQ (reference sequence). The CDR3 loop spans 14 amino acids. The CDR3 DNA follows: TGTGCCAGCAGCTTAGGCTTGGGTCACTATGGCTACACCTTC. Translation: CASSLGLGHYGYTF.

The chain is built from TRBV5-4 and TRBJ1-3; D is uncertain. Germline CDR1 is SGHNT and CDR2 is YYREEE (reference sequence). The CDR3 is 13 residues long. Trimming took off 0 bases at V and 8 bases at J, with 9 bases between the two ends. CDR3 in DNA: TGTGCCAGCAGCTTGGACCCAGGAGACACCATATATTTT. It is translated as CASSLDPGDTIYF.

CDR3 loop: CASSYFRGRYNEQFF. The CDR3 nucleotides are TGTGCCAGCAGTTACTTCAGGGGCCGCTACAATGAGCAGTTCTTC. The rearrangement uses TRBV6-5 and TRBJ2-1; a possible D gene is TRBD1 (6 bases). The length of the CDR3 is 15 residues. The germline V and J ends were trimmed by 1 base and 3 bases, with 10 bases remaining between them. CDR1 is MNHEY, CDR2 SVGAGI, per germline.

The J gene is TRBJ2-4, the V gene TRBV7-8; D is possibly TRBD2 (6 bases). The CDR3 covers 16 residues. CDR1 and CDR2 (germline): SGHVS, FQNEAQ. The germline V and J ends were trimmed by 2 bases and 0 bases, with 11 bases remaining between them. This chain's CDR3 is CASSLWGELAKNIQYF. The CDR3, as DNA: TGTGCCAGCAGCTTATGGGGGGAACTAGCCAAAAACATTCAGTACTTC. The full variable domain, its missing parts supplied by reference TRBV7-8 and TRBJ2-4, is GAGVSQSPRYKVAKRGQDVALRCDPISGHVSLFWYQQALGQGPEFLTYFQNEAQLDKSGLPSDRFFAERPEGSVSTLKIQRTQQEDSAVYLCASSLWGELAKNIQYFGAGTRLSVL.

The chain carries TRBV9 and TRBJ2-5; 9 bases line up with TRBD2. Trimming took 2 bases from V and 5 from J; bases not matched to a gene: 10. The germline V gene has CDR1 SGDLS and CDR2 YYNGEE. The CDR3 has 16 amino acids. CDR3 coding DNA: TGTGCCAGCAGCGTCCCCATAGCGGGGGCTGGGGAGACCCAGTACTTC. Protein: CASSVPIAGAGETQYF.